The 12 T cell receptor beta chains below all came from one sample that was sequenced in a study of T cells in Graves' hyperthyroidism and ophthalmopathy. TCR beta CDR3 sequences were amplified from RNA transcripts. The HTBI primer set served for first-round RT-PCR of the TCR CDR3. TCRdb recomputed calls from the multiplex PCR reads with MiXCR, one row per CDR3 protein. Of 500,000 to 750,000 distinct CDR3 sequences listed, 40% to 55% are singletons. The sequenced sample consisted of peripheral blood or thyroid tissue (not recorded which). The source is a young woman with Graves' hyperthyroidism.

This clonotype was seen ten or more times. CDR3 sequence reads: CASSQTGLESPYEQYF. DNA of the CDR3: TGTGCCAGCAGCCAAACCGGACTAGAATCACCCTACGAGCAGTACTTC. The rearrangement uses TRBV7-8 and TRBJ2-7, with 7 nucleotides matching TRBD2. Germline CDR1 is SGHVS and CDR2 is FQNEAQ. This CDR3 has 16 residues. V was clipped by 5 bases and J by 2 bases; unmatched bases: 12.

The V gene is TRBV20-1, the J gene TRBJ2-5, with a weak D call TRBD2 (5 bases). Trimming removed 8 bases at V and 3 bases at J, with 10 bases between. CDR3 length: 11 residues. Germline V lookup: CDR1 DFQATT, CDR2 SNEGSKA (reference sequence). The CDR3 DNA reads TGCAGTTACTCAGCGGAAGAGACCCAGTACTTC. Amino acid sequence: CSYSAEETQYF.

V usage is TRBV10-1 and J usage is TRBJ2-3; D unresolved. Per the germline V gene, CDR1 is WNHNN and CDR2 is SYGVQD (reference sequence). The CDR3 contains 12 residues. V gave up 2 bases and J gave up 4 bases, with 4 bases separating them. CDR3 loop: CASSERSDTQYF. The CDR3 region has the DNA TGCGCCAGCAGTGAGCGGTCAGATACGCAGTATTTT.

This clonotype was observed at least ten times. The J gene is TRBJ2-5, the V gene TRBV7-2; tentatively, D is TRBD1 or TRBD2 (5 bases each). V was shortened by 5 bases and J by 5 bases, with 15 bases between the two germline ends. The germline V gene encodes CDR1 SGHTA and CDR2 FQGNSA. The CDR3 contains 14 residues. The CDR3 region is CASSRGVGEETQYF. CDR3 bases: TGTGCCAGCAGCAGAGGGGTGGGAGAGGAGACCCAGTACTTC.

This sequence joins TRBV20-1 and TRBJ1-6; D is unclear. CDR1 and CDR2 from the germline V gene are DFQATT and SNEGSKA (reference sequence). Trimming pared 0 bases from V and 7 bases from J, leaving 10 bases between. This CDR3 is built from 14 residues. CDR3 DNA: TGCAGTGCTAGAGATCCGGTCAGGAATTCACCCCTCCACTTT. This translates into CSARDPVRNSPLHF.

Ten or more counts support this clonotype. The chain links TRBV5-4 to TRBJ1-1; 8 bases line up with TRBD1. The CDR3 totals 14 residues. V dropped 4 bases and J dropped 4; count of bases not matched to a gene: 6. The germline gives CDR1 SGHNT, CDR2 YYREEE (reference sequence). In DNA, the CDR3 is TGTGCCAGCAGCAAGGACAGGGTCGGCACTGAAGCTTTCTTT. Its protein product is CASSKDRVGTEAFF.

About this clonotype itself: Being one base from a much bigger clone, this may be a read error. The CDR3 DNA follows: TGTGCCAGCAGCTCGGAACGAACCGAGCAGTACTTC. Amino acid sequence: CASSSERTEQYF. The chain combines TRBV2 with TRBJ2-7, with D unclear. CDR1 is SNHLY and CDR2 is FYNNEI in the germline V gene. Deletions cut 6 bases from V and 6 bases from J, with 12 bases between. This CDR3 region has 12 residues.

This clonotype showed up just a few times. The gene calls are TRBV7-6 and TRBJ2-1, with D maybe TRBD2 (5 bases). Per the germline V gene, CDR1 is SGHVS and CDR2 is FNYEAQ. There are 15 residues in the CDR3. Trimming pared 5 bases from V and 4 bases from J, leaving 15 bases between. CDR3 sequence: CASSPEGRLYNEQFF. The CDR3 DNA sequence: TGTGCCAGCAGCCCCGAGGGCCGACTGTACAATGAGCAGTTCTTC.

This clonotype has more than one count but fewer than ten. The chain links TRBV20-1 to TRBJ2-7; 8 nucleotides line up with TRBD1. The CDR3 runs 13 residues. Looked up from germline, CDR1 is DFQATT and CDR2 is SNEGSKA (reference sequence). The J segment lost 7 bases and the V segment lost 1 base, leaving 6 bases of the junction unmatched. The CDR3, as DNA: TGCAGTGCTAGAGGGGACAGGATATGGGAGCAGTACTTC. It translates to CSARGDRIWEQYF.

This clonotype was observed at least ten times. V and J are TRBV7-9 and TRBJ2-5, with 12 bases that match TRBD1. V dropped 5 bases and J dropped 4; count of bases not matched to a gene: 2. The CDR3 sequence is 14 residues long. Germline lookup yields CDR1 SEHNR and CDR2 FQNEAQ (reference sequence). As DNA, the CDR3 is TGTGCCAGCAGCCTGGGACAGGGGGCAGAGACCCAGTACTTC. Its protein is CASSLGQGAETQYF.

This clonotype was detected only a few times. The V and J genes are TRBV3-1 and TRBJ2-2; 7 positions agree with TRBD2. The CDR3 extends over 16 amino acids. The V segment lost 1 base and the J segment 6 bases; nucleotides outside the gene matches: 8. Germline values: CDR1 LGHDT, CDR2 YNNKEL (reference sequence). For the CDR3, the DNA is TGTGCCAGCAGCCAAGGGGCGGGAGAGGTAGCCGGGGAGCTGTTTTTT. This codes for CASSQGAGEVAGELFF.

This clonotype was counted ten times or more. The V gene is TRBV29-1, the J gene TRBJ1-1; possible D gene TRBD1, 6 bases. The V gene's germline CDR1 is SQVTM and CDR2 ANQGSEA. V dropped 6 bases and J dropped 10 bases, with 18 bases sitting between them. The CDR3 is 12 residues long. CDR3: CSVQTGGDLAFF. The DNA of the CDR3 is TGCAGCGTCCAGACAGGTGGGGATTTAGCTTTCTTT.